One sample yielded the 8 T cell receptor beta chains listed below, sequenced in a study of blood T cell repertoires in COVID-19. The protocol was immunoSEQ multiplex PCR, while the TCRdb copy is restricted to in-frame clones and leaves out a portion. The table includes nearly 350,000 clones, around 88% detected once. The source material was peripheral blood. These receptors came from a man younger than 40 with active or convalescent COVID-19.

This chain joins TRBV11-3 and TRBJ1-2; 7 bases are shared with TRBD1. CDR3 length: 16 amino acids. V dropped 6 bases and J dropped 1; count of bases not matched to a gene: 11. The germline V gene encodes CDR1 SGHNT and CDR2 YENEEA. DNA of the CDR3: TGTGCCAGCAGTCAACCCGACAGGGAAGTTAACTATGGCTACACCTTC. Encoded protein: CASSQPDREVNYGYTF. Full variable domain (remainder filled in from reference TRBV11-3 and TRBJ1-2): EAGVVQSPRYKIIEKKQPVAFWCNPISGHNTLYWYLQNLGQGPELLIRYENEEAVDDSQLPKDRFSAERLKGVDSTLKIQPAELGDSAVYLCASSQPDREVNYGYTFGSGTRLTVV.

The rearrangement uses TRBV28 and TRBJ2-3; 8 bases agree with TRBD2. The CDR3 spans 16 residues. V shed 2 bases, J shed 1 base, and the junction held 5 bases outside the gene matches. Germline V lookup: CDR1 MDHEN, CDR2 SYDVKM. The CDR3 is CASSLRAGRGTDTQYF. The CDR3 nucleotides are TGTGCCAGCAGTTTAAGAGCCGGGAGGGGCACAGATACGCAGTATTTT.

In DNA, the CDR3 is TGTGCCAGCAGCCAAGCGGGACTAGCGGACTACACCGGGGAGCTGTTTTTT. This translates into CASSQAGLADYTGELFF. The rearrangement joins TRBV4-2 to TRBJ2-2, with 11 bases matching TRBD2. V lost 1 base and J lost 3; bases outside the gene matches: 4. The length of the CDR3 is 17 residues. Germline V CDR1 and CDR2: LGHNA, YNFKEQ.

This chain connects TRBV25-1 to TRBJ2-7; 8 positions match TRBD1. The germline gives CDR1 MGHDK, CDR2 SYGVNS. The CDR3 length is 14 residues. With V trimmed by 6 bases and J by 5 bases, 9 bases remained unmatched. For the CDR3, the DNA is TGTGCCAGCAGCGAACAGGGGGATTGGAACGAGCAGTACTTC. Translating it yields CASSEQGDWNEQYF.

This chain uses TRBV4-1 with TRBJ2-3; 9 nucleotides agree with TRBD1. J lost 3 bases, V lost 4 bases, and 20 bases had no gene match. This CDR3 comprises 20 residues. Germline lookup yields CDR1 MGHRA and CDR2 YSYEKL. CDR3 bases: TGCGCCAGCAGCCGATCAAGGAGTGCCCGGGACAGGGTGCGGACAGATACGCAGTATTTT. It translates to CASSRSRSARDRVRTDTQYF.

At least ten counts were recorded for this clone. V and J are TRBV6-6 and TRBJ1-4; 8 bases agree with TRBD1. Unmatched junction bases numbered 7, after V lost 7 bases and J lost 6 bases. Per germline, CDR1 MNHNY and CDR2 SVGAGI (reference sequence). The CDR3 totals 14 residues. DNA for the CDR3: TGTGCCAGCACTGCCAGGGGGCTGGATGAAAAACTGTTTTTT. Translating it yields CASTARGLDEKLFF.

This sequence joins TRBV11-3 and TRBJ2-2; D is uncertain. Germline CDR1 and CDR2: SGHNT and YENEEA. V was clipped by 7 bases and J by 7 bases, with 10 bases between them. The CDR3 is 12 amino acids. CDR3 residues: CASNPGVGELFF. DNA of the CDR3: TGTGCCAGCAATCCCGGAGTCGGGGAGCTGTTTTTT.

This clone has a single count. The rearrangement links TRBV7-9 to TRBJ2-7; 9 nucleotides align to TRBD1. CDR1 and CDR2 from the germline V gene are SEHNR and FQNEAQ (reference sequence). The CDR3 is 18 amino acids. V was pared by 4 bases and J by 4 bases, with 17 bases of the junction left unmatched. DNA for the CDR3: TGTGCCAGCAGCTCTGGAGTAGTACCCGGGACAGGGAGTTACGAGCAGTACTTC. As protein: CASSSGVVPGTGSYEQYF.